This is a list of T cell receptor beta chains from one sample in a study of beta chain features in type 1 diabetes. Using immunoSEQ multiplex PCR, the repertoire was profiled, and TCRdb retains in-frame clones only, with some absent. This sample yields roughly 12,000 clones, of which more than 40% are seen a single time; around 0.97% belongs to the top ten. The sequenced sample consisted of stem cell memory CD4+ T cells from blood. Source of these receptors: a man aged 18 to 29 in good health. The CDR3 runs from the conserved cysteine through the conserved F or W. The D gene is left open where the match is weak. Some rows have no size entry. The others give once, few or many, or a class for an expanded clone.

d_gene,j_gene,v_gene,abundance,CDR3aa,CDR3nt
TRBD2,TRBJ2-5,TRBV7-9,NA,CASSLAASGKETQYF,TGTGCCAGCAGCTTAGCCGCTAGCGGGAAAGAGACCCAGTACTTC
TRBD1,TRBJ1-1,TRBV10-1,few,CASSERTGGYTEAFF,TGCGCCAGCAGTGAACGGACAGGGGGCTACACTGAAGCTTTCTTT
NA,TRBJ2-6,TRBV5-1,few,CASSLLNVLTF,TGCGCCAGCAGCTTGCTGAACGTCCTGACTTTC
NA,TRBJ2-2,TRBV28,NA,CASSFGGRANTGELFF,TGTGCCAGCAGTTTCGGAGGGAGAGCGAACACCGGGGAGCTGTTTTTT
NA,TRBJ1-4,TRBV30,NA,CAWSRDNNEKLFF,TGTGCCTGGAGCCGGGACAATAATGAAAAACTGTTTTTT
NA,TRBJ2-3,TRBV4-1,NA,CASSQDRWRTDTQYF,TGCGCCAGCAGCCAAGATAGGTGGAGGACAGATACGCAGTATTTT
TRBD1,TRBJ2-7,TRBV30,NA,CAWSPGQGIDEQYF,TGTGCCTGGAGTCCTGGACAGGGTATTGACGAGCAGTACTTC
NA,TRBJ1-5,TRBV2,NA,CASSPGLGQPQHF,TGTGCCAGCAGCCCAGGGTTGGGTCAGCCCCAGCATTTT
NA,TRBJ2-3,TRBV21-1,NA,CASSKGTGFRDTQYF,TGTGCCAGCAGCAAAGGGACAGGGTTCAGAGATACGCAGTATTTT
TRBD1,TRBJ1-5,TRBV30,NA,CAWSPPGTGVPQHF,TGTGCCTGGAGTCCTCCCGGGACAGGGGTGCCCCAGCATTTT
TRBD2,TRBJ2-2,TRBV2,NA,CASREGANTGELFF,TGTGCCAGCCGGGAGGGGGCGAACACCGGGGAGCTGTTTTTT
TRBD1,TRBJ1-2,TRBV5-6,NA,CASSPRTGFHGYTF,TGTGCCAGCAGCCCAAGGACAGGGTTCCATGGCTACACCTTC
TRBD1,TRBJ1-5,TRBV30,NA,CAWSLGQGGQPQHF,TGTGCCTGGAGTTTGGGACAGGGTGGCCAGCCCCAGCATTTT
NA,TRBJ1-1,TRBV5-5,NA,CASSGRGGRGDTEAFF,TGTGCCAGCAGCGGGAGGGGGGGGCGCGGGGACACTGAAGCTTTCTTT
NA,TRBJ2-3,TRBV5-1,NA,CASSLASSTDTQYF,TGCGCCAGCAGCTTGGCCTCTAGCACAGATACGCAGTATTTT
TRBD1,TRBJ2-7,TRBV7-2,once,CASSQGQVVDEQYF,TGTGCCAGCAGCCAGGGACAGGTGGTCGACGAGCAGTACTTC
NA,TRBJ1-3,TRBV18,once,CASSPAISGNTIYF,TGTGCCAGCTCACCGGCCATCTCTGGAAACACCATATATTTT
TRBD1,TRBJ2-1,TRBV19,few,CASSNTGTGYYNEQFF,TGTGCCAGTAGTAATACCGGGACAGGGTACTACAATGAGCAGTTCTTC
NA,TRBJ1-6,TRBV7-2,NA,CASSLQDSYNSPLHF,TGTGCCAGCAGCTTACAGGATTCCTATAATTCACCCCTCCACTTT
TRBD1,TRBJ1-5,TRBV7-9,few,CASSQNTGGRQPQHF,TGTGCCAGCAGCCAAAACACAGGGGGACGGCAGCCCCAGCATTTT
NA,TRBJ2-7,TRBV18,medium-sized,CASSPRTDFYEQYF,TGTGCCAGCTCACCAAGGACAGACTTCTACGAGCAGTACTTC
NA,TRBJ2-6,TRBV18,NA,CASSPRVISGANVLTF,TGTGCCAGCTCACCAAGAGTGATCTCTGGGGCCAACGTCCTGACTTTC
NA,TRBJ1-5,TRBV5-6,NA,CASSLGWGRINQPQHF,TGTGCCAGCAGCCTTGGTTGGGGGCGTATCAATCAGCCCCAGCATTTT
NA,TRBJ1-1,TRBV10-3,NA,CASTGNTEAFF,TGTGCCTCGACAGGTAACACTGAAGCTTTCTTT
NA,TRBJ2-2,TRBV9,NA,CASGFGWTGELFF,TGTGCCAGCGGCTTCGGGTGGACCGGGGAGCTGTTTTTT
TRBD1,TRBJ1-5,TRBV7-2,NA,CASSLQGAGNQPQHF,TGTGCCAGCAGCTTACAGGGGGCAGGCAATCAGCCCCAGCATTTT
NA,TRBJ1-2,TRBV28,NA,CASVRGGFGYTF,TGTGCCAGCGTTCGGGGGGGTTTTGGCTACACCTTC
NA,TRBJ1-2,TRBV28,NA,CASTRGGPLHGYTF,TGTGCCAGCACCCGGGGAGGGCCGTTACATGGCTACACCTTC
NA,TRBJ2-1,TRBV7-9,once,CASLEGISSYNEQFF,TGTGCCAGCCTCGAGGGCATAAGCTCCTACAATGAGCAGTTCTTC
NA,TRBJ1-6,TRBV18,NA,CASSPGQGSNSPLHF,TGTGCCAGCTCACCAGGGCAGGGCTCTAATTCACCCCTCCACTTT
TRBD2,TRBJ2-1,TRBV5-1,NA,CASSTGLAPNNEQFF,TGCGCCAGCAGCACGGGACTAGCGCCTAACAATGAGCAGTTCTTC
NA,TRBJ2-3,TRBV11-2,NA,CASSPGWAGRTDTQYF,TGTGCCAGCAGCCCGGGGTGGGCGGGACGCACAGATACGCAGTATTTT
TRBD1,TRBJ1-6,TRBV5-4,NA,CASRRTGDWSPLHF,TGTGCCAGCAGGCGGACAGGGGATTGGTCACCCCTCCACTTT
NA,TRBJ2-6,TRBV10-3,NA,CATESGVSGANVLTF,TGTGCCACCGAATCCGGGGTCTCTGGGGCCAACGTCCTGACTTTC
NA,TRBJ1-5,TRBV5-5,NA,CASSLAGGGNQPQHF,TGTGCCAGCAGCTTGGCGGGGGGAGGCAATCAGCCCCAGCATTTT
NA,TRBJ1-5,TRBV6-6,NA,CASSYWQDSNQPQHF,TGTGCCAGCAGTTACTGGCAGGATAGCAATCAGCCCCAGCATTTT
NA,TRBJ2-3,TRBV7-2,NA,CASSLTLGTSLVGTQYF,TGTGCCAGCAGCTTAACCCTCGGGACTTCCCTCGTAGGCACGCAGTATTTT
NA,TRBJ2-5,TRBV25-1,NA,CASSEYYGAQETQYF,TGTGCCAGCAGTGAATATTATGGGGCTCAAGAGACCCAGTACTTC
TRBD1,TRBJ2-1,TRBV5-1,few,CASSRQGDYNEQFF,TGCGCCAGCAGCCGACAGGGGGACTACAATGAGCAGTTCTTC
NA,TRBJ2-7,TRBV4-3,few,CASSQGVQGTYEQYF,TGCGCCAGCAGCCAAGGGGTTCAGGGTACATACGAGCAGTACTTC
NA,TRBJ1-1,TRBV6-5,NA,CASRTTGSRSEAFF,TGTGCCAGCAGGACTACGGGGTCCAGATCTGAAGCTTTCTTT
NA,TRBJ1-1,TRBV29-1,few,CSVDRGLNTEAFF,TGCAGCGTTGATCGAGGCTTGAACACTGAAGCTTTCTTT
TRBD2,TRBJ2-7,TRBV11-2,NA,CASGGGTSDYF,TGTGCCAGCGGAGGGGGGACTAGCGATTACTTC
NA,TRBJ2-3,TRBV6-1,NA,CASTLALSTDTQYF,TGTGCCAGCACCTTAGCGCTTAGCACAGATACGCAGTATTTT